One sample yielded the 22 T cell receptor beta chains listed below, sequenced in a study of pediatric ulcerative colitis. Measured with immunoSEQ multiplex PCR; TCRdb has only the in-frame clones, and not every one. Of around 61,000 clones in the sample, about 90% are singletons; the top ten hold approximately 3.7%. Sequencing was carried out using blood. The receptors come from a boy younger than 18 with severe ulcerative colitis.

The rearrangement uses TRBV4-1 and TRBJ2-2, with 11 bases matching TRBD2. The CDR3 contains 16 residues. Unmatched junction bases numbered 3, after V lost 3 bases and J lost 3 bases. Germline V gene data show CDR1 as MGHRA and CDR2 as YSYEKL. CDR3: CASSHVLAGDTGELFF. The CDR3 nucleotides read TGCGCCAGCAGCCATGTACTAGCGGGAGACACCGGGGAGCTGTTTTTT.

The chain uses TRBV7-9 and TRBJ2-7; 8 nucleotides match TRBD1. The ends lost 5 bases at V and 5 bases at J; junction bases unmatched: 5. The germline V gene encodes CDR1 SEHNR and CDR2 FQNEAQ (reference sequence). This CDR3 is built from 13 residues. The CDR3 is CASSRQGMDEQYF. CDR3 DNA sequence: TGTGCCAGCAGCCGACAGGGGATGGACGAGCAGTACTTC.

The genes are TRBV6-5 and TRBJ1-5; D is unclear. Germline-derived CDR1 and CDR2 are MNHEY and SVGAGI. The V gene lost 0 bases and the J gene lost 6 bases, with 6 bases spanning the gap. The CDR3 totals 13 residues. Here the CDR3 DNA reads TGTGCCAGCAGTTACTCGACCGTTCAGCCCCAGCATTTT. This sequence encodes CASSYSTVQPQHF.

This chain joins TRBV14 and TRBJ2-1, with D possibly being TRBD2 (6 bases). Trimming cost V 4 bases and J 0 bases, with 25 bases left between them. Per germline, CDR1 SGHDN and CDR2 FVKESK. There are 20 residues in the CDR3. The CDR3 bases are TGTGCCAGCAGCCGTAAATCAACCCCTAGCGCGGGTAGCTCCTACAATGAGCAGTTCTTC. This gives the protein CASSRKSTPSAGSSYNEQFF.

V usage is TRBV11-2 and J usage is TRBJ2-1, with 7 bases that match TRBD1. There are 13 residues in the CDR3. J gave up 11 bases and V 1 base, and 5 bases lay outside the gene matches. The germline gives CDR1 SGHAT, CDR2 FQNNGV. The CDR3 is CASSLVTQGKQFF. In DNA, the CDR3 is TGTGCCAGCAGCTTAGTAACACAGGGGAAGCAGTTCTTC.

This clone has just a few counts. The chain couples TRBV19 to TRBJ2-1; 8 positions agree with TRBD1. CDR3 length: 12 residues. The junction had 0 bases not matched to a gene; V was cut back by 3 bases and J by 8 bases. Germline CDR1 is LNHDA and CDR2 is SQIVND (reference sequence). The CDR3 bases are TGTGCCAGTAGTATGGACAGGGATGAGCAGTTCTTC. Translated, it gives CASSMDRDEQFF.

The CDR3: CASSLYKAVLQETQYF. CDR3 nucleotide sequence: TGTGCCAGCAGCTTGTATAAAGCCGTACTGCAAGAGACCCAGTACTTC. The chain combines TRBV7-8 with TRBJ2-5, with D unclear. CDR1 and CDR2 (germline): SGHVS, FQNEAQ. Trimming took off 3 bases at V and 2 bases at J, with 16 bases between the two ends. The CDR3 covers 16 residues.

V and J are TRBV30 and TRBJ1-1, with no clear D. Germline lookup yields CDR1 GTSNPN and CDR2 SVGIG (reference sequence). The CDR3 consists of 11 residues. V lost 8 bases and J lost 0, with 7 bases in between. DNA for the CDR3: TGTGCCCTTCGCCTGAACACTGAAGCTTTCTTT. Its protein product is CALRLNTEAFF.

This clone was seen a handful of times. This rearrangement joins TRBV19 to TRBJ1-5; D is ambiguous. This CDR3 spans 13 amino acids. The ends were cut back, 3 bases at V and 6 bases at J, with 9 bases in the middle. Germline V gene data show CDR1 as LNHDA and CDR2 as SQIVND (reference sequence). CDR3 in amino acids: CASSIQDGQPQHF. The DNA of the CDR3 is TGTGCCAGTAGTATCCAGGACGGTCAGCCCCAGCATTTT.

This chain uses TRBV29-1 with TRBJ2-3; 9 positions match TRBD2. The germline CDR1 and CDR2 sequences are SQVTM and ANQGSEA. The CDR3 is made up of 15 amino acids. V shed 7 bases, J shed 3 bases, and the junction held 11 bases outside the gene matches. The chain's CDR3 is CSGDSLAGTTDTQYF. The CDR3 nucleotides are TGCAGCGGAGATAGCCTAGCGGGAACTACAGATACGCAGTATTTT.

V gene TRBV9 combines with J gene TRBJ2-5; D perhaps matches TRBD1 (5 bases). The J call is uncertain, as TRBJ2-7 better fits the DNA end. The CDR3 totals 12 residues. Germline lookup yields CDR1 SGDLS and CDR2 YYNGEE. This chain's CDR3 is CASSVGGGEQYF. The DNA of the CDR3 is TGTGCCAGCAGCGTAGGGGGCGGCGAGCAGTACTTC.

The table lists this clone with a few counts. The chain joins TRBV11-1 to TRBJ1-2, with TRBD1 identical over 10 bases. Trimming removed 5 bases from V and 5 bases from J; junction bases left unmatched: 8. The germline CDR1 and CDR2 sequences are SGHAT and FQDESV (reference sequence). The CDR3 consists of 15 residues. This CDR3 is CASSPDGTGDYGYTF. Written as DNA, the CDR3 is TGTGCCAGCAGCCCCGACGGGACAGGGGATTATGGCTACACCTTC.

The chain employs TRBV29-1 and TRBJ2-7; TRBD2 matches at 10 bases. The CDR3 contains 15 residues. The ends lost 1 base at V and 5 bases at J; junction bases unmatched: 8. Germline CDR1 is SQVTM and CDR2 is ANQGSEA. CDR3 in DNA: TGCAGCGTTGAAGTGTCTAGCGGGAGTAGCGACGAGCAGTACTTC. Protein: CSVEVSSGSSDEQYF.

This clone was found once. The chain is built from TRBV14 and TRBJ2-1; D may be TRBD1 (6 bases). Germline CDR1 is SGHDN and CDR2 is FVKESK. Trimming took off 0 bases at V and 5 bases at J, with 17 bases between the two ends. The CDR3 totals 17 residues. The CDR3 here is CASSQDRARRGNNEQFF. In DNA, the CDR3 is TGTGCCAGCAGCCAAGATAGGGCGAGAAGGGGGAACAATGAGCAGTTCTTC. The whole variable domain, filled in from reference TRBV14 and TRBJ2-1, reads EAGVTQFPSHSVIEKGQTVTLRCDPISGHDNLYWYRRVMGKEIKFLLHFVKESKQDESGMPNNRFLAERTGGTYSTLKVQPAELEDSGVYFCASSQDRARRGNNEQFFGPGTRLTVL.

The V call is TRBV7-2, the J call TRBJ1-5; D may be TRBD1 (5 bases). The CDR3 is made up of 16 amino acids. Germline CDR1 is SGHTA and CDR2 is FQGNSA. The V and J ends lost 1 base and 5 bases respectively, with 15 bases between them. The CDR3 coding sequence is TGTGCCAGCAGCTTAGGCACGGGGGGGTCTTATCAGCCCCAGCATTTT. Amino acids: CASSLGTGGSYQPQHF.

The CDR3 region has the DNA TGTGCCAGCACCCAATCGGCCGGACCAAGAGGCACAGATACGCAGTATTTT. Encoded protein: CASTQSAGPRGTDTQYF. V gene TRBV11-1 combines with J gene TRBJ2-3; D not resolved. Trimming removed 7 bases from V and 1 base from J, with 21 bases in between. This CDR3 is built from 17 residues. Germline V CDR1 and CDR2: SGHAT, FQDESV (reference sequence).

CDR3 protein: CASSPILALTYNEQFF. The CDR3 DNA is TGCGCCAGCAGTCCGATACTAGCGCTTACCTACAATGAGCAGTTCTTC. V and J are TRBV23-1 and TRBJ2-1, with 7 positions matching TRBD2. TRBV23-1 is annotated as an ORF whose role is uncertain. The V gene end was trimmed by 4 bases and the J gene end by 2 bases; junction bases not matched to a gene: 8. The CDR3 is 16 amino acids.

The chain joins TRBV10-1 to TRBJ2-5; 7 nucleotides match TRBD2. V shed 6 bases and J 2 bases; nucleotides not matched to a gene: 6. CDR3 size: 14 residues. CDR1 and CDR2 from the germline V gene are WNHNN and SYGVQD (reference sequence). CDR3 region: CASSRAAGQETQYF. CDR3 in DNA: TGCGCCAGCAGCAGGGCAGCGGGACAAGAGACCCAGTACTTC.

This clone has more than one count but fewer than ten. The gene calls are TRBV9 and TRBJ2-7; 8 bases line up with TRBD2. In germline, CDR1 is SGDLS, CDR2 YYNGEE. The CDR3 is made up of 15 amino acids. V gave up 1 base and J gave up 3 bases; unmatched junction bases: 6. CDR3 protein: CASSVTPSGSYEQYF. DNA for the CDR3: TGTGCCAGCAGCGTAACCCCGAGCGGGAGCTACGAGCAGTACTTC.

This chain connects TRBV6-5 to TRBJ1-1; D might be TRBD1 (6 bases). Germline V CDR1 and CDR2: MNHEY, SVGAGI. CDR3 length: 13 residues. V lost 6 bases and J 5 bases, leaving 13 bases between the germline ends. This CDR3 reads CASSQGWGTEAFF. The CDR3 region has the DNA TGTGCCAGCAGCCAGGGGTGGGGGACTGAAGCTTTCTTT.

This clone was detected only once. The CDR3 loop reads CASSRTGGIGDTQYF. DNA of the CDR3: TGTGCCAGCAGCAGGACAGGGGGTATTGGAGATACGCAGTATTTT. V is TRBV6-5 and J is TRBJ2-3; 10 nucleotides line up with TRBD1. This CDR3 contains 15 residues. CDR1 and CDR2 from the germline V gene are MNHEY and SVGAGI. The V segment lost 6 bases and the J segment 5 bases; nucleotides outside the gene matches: 8.

The chain has TRBV7-9 and TRBJ2-7; a possible D gene is TRBD2 (6 bases). The CDR3 has 11 amino acids. CDR1 SEHNR and CDR2 FQNEAQ come from the germline V gene (reference sequence). V was shortened by 1 base and J by 9 bases, with 7 bases between the two germline ends. CDR3 nucleotides: TGTGCCAGCAGCTTAGAGGGAGGGCAGTACTTC. It encodes CASSLEGGQYF.